The 28 T cell receptor beta chains in this list originate from one sample, sequenced in a study of T cell changes during pregnancy in multiple sclerosis. Produced via immunoSEQ multiplex PCR; TCRdb's table is partial and in-frame only. The table lists approximately 110,000 clones, roughly 90% of them singletons. Sequenced here: peripheral blood, sampled after pregnancy. Every receptor here comes from a female donor with multiple sclerosis, enrolled in a pregnancy study.

J is TRBJ2-7 and V is TRBV25-1, with D hard to call. CDR1 MGHDK and CDR2 SYGVNS come from the germline V gene. The CDR3 covers 12 residues. V lost 2 bases to trimming and J lost 8 bases, with 10 bases between them. The CDR3 DNA reads TGTGCCAGCAGTGAAAGAGGTGGCAAGCAGTACTTC. Translation: CASSERGGKQYF.

V gene TRBV11-2 combines with J gene TRBJ2-2; 9 positions match TRBD2. The ends lost 5 bases at V and 7 bases at J; junction bases unmatched: 14. CDR1 is SGHAT, CDR2 FQNNGV, per germline. CDR3 length: 17 amino acids. Written as DNA, the CDR3 is TGTGCCAGCAGCCCCGTTGCGGGGGGGAGTACGGGCGGGGAGCTGTTTTTT. Translating it yields CASSPVAGGSTGGELFF.

The rearrangement links TRBV19 to TRBJ2-1; tentatively, D is TRBD2 (5 bases). From germline, CDR1 is LNHDA and CDR2 SQIVND (reference sequence). The CDR3 contains 15 residues. V lost 2 bases to trimming and J lost 7 bases, with 15 bases between them. CDR3 coding DNA: TGTGCCAGTAGTATACCGGGCGGGCAAAGGAATGAGCAGTTCTTC. It encodes CASSIPGGQRNEQFF.

V gene TRBV19 combines with J gene TRBJ1-5; 7 positions match TRBD1. The CDR3 loop spans 15 amino acids. The junction had 3 bases not matched to a gene; V was cut back by 2 bases and J by 2 bases. Germline V gives CDR1 LNHDA, CDR2 SQIVND (reference sequence). For the CDR3, the DNA is TGTGCCAGTAGTATATTAGGGACAGGCAATCAGCCCCAGCATTTT. It yields the protein CASSILGTGNQPQHF.

CDR3 bases: TGTGCCAGCAGCCAATGGACTAGCGGGGAGACCGGGGAGCTGTTTTTT. Amino acids: CASSQWTSGETGELFF. The J gene is TRBJ2-2, the V gene TRBV4-2; 12 bases align to TRBD2. Unmatched junction bases numbered 3, after V lost 2 bases and J lost 5 bases. The germline gives CDR1 LGHNA, CDR2 YNFKEQ. CDR3 length: 16 amino acids.

This clone has just one count. This chain connects TRBV6-1 to TRBJ2-7; 8 bases agree with TRBD2. The CDR3 is 14 amino acids. Trimming took 4 bases from V and 1 from J; bases not matched to a gene: 3. Per the germline V gene, CDR1 is MNHNS and CDR2 is SASEGT. The CDR3 nucleotides are TGTGCCAGCAGTGTTGCGGGGGGTTCCTACGAGCAGTACTTC. This encodes CASSVAGGSYEQYF.

V usage is TRBV5-1 and J usage is TRBJ2-6, with 10 bases matching TRBD1. Germline V gene data show CDR1 as SGHRS and CDR2 as YFSETQ. V lost 4 bases to trimming and J lost 0 bases; unmatched junction nucleotides: 10. The CDR3 sequence is 19 residues long. The CDR3 sequence: CASSPDPTGGLSGANVLTF. In DNA form, the CDR3 reads TGCGCCAGCAGCCCCGACCCGACAGGGGGCCTCTCTGGGGCCAACGTCCTGACTTTC.

The CDR3 DNA follows: TGTGCCAGCAGCTTCGGACAAACCTACAATGAGCAGTTCTTC. It yields the protein CASSFGQTYNEQFF. This chain joins TRBV5-6 and TRBJ2-1, with a possible D match to TRBD1 (5 bases). V lost 2 bases and J 2 bases, leaving 8 bases between the germline ends. From germline, CDR1 is SGHDT and CDR2 YYEEEE. The CDR3 totals 14 residues.

This chain uses TRBV11-2 with TRBJ1-4; D might be TRBD1 (5 bases). Trimming left V 0 bases short and J 0 bases short, with 8 bases between. Germline V lookup: CDR1 SGHAT, CDR2 FQNNGV. The CDR3 totals 16 residues. The CDR3 spells CASSLDRAATNEKLFF. DNA of the CDR3: TGTGCCAGCAGCTTAGACAGGGCCGCAACTAATGAAAAACTGTTTTTT.

The chain couples TRBV6-6 to TRBJ2-2, with unresolved D. The CDR3 consists of 13 residues. From germline, CDR1 is MNHNY and CDR2 SVGAGI (reference sequence). V lost 2 bases, J lost 6 bases, and 7 bases lay in between. The CDR3 loop is CASSYPQAGELFF. For the CDR3, the DNA is TGTGCCAGCAGTTACCCCCAGGCCGGGGAGCTGTTTTTT.

This clone appeared a single time. The genes are TRBV4-1 and TRBJ2-2; 11 bases are a match to TRBD2. CDR1 is MGHRA and CDR2 is YSYEKL in the germline V gene. The V and J ends lost 1 base and 7 bases, in that order; junction bases with no gene match: 5. This CDR3 is 16 amino acids long. CDR3 sequence (DNA): TGCGCCAGCAGCCAAGCTAGCGGGGGGATCGGCGGGGAGCTGTTTTTT. It is translated as CASSQASGGIGGELFF.

This rearrangement joins TRBV13 to TRBJ2-5; D might be TRBD2 (5 bases). This CDR3 comprises 14 residues. Germline V lookup: CDR1 PRHDT, CDR2 FYEKMQ (reference sequence). V was shortened by 0 bases and J by 5 bases, with 10 bases between the two germline ends. CDR3 nucleotide sequence: TGTGCCAGCAGCTTAGGATCCCCGGGGGAGACCCAGTACTTC. As protein: CASSLGSPGETQYF.

The rearrangement joins TRBV2 to TRBJ2-7, with 9 bases fitting TRBD1. The length of the CDR3 is 14 residues. From germline, CDR1 is SNHLY and CDR2 FYNNEI. V lost 7 bases and J lost 5; bases outside the gene matches: 9. CDR3 bases: TGTGCCAGCATGACCGGGACAGGGCTCCACGAGCAGTACTTC. Amino acid sequence: CASMTGTGLHEQYF.

The J gene is TRBJ1-2, the V gene TRBV6-1, with D uncertain. Looked up from germline, CDR1 is MNHNS and CDR2 is SASEGT. With 2 bases removed from V and 3 bases from J, the gap between germline ends came to 13 bases. CDR3 length: 15 residues. This CDR3 reads CASSERGGYYYGYTF. Written as DNA, the CDR3 is TGTGCCAGCAGTGAACGAGGAGGGTATTACTATGGCTACACCTTC.

This clone was seen once. The DNA of the CDR3 is TGTGCCAGCACTTCAGGGGACCGTAGGGGAGCCCAGCATTTT. Protein sequence: CASTSGDRRGAQHF. V is TRBV2 and J is TRBJ1-5; a weak D match, TRBD1 (6 bases). V dropped 7 bases and J dropped 11 bases, with 21 bases sitting between them. Germline V lookup: CDR1 SNHLY, CDR2 FYNNEI. The CDR3 extends over 14 amino acids.

This chain links TRBV30 with TRBJ1-6; no clear D gene. Trimming cost V 5 bases and J 3 bases, with 8 bases left between them. The CDR3 is made up of 13 amino acids. The germline gives CDR1 GTSNPN, CDR2 SVGIG (reference sequence). The CDR3 bases are TGTGCCTGGGACTCGCGCTATAATTCACCCCTCCACTTT. It yields the protein CAWDSRYNSPLHF.

The genes are TRBV27 and TRBJ1-1; D is uncertain. Germline CDR1 is MNHEY and CDR2 is SMNVEV (reference sequence). The V and J ends lost 2 bases and 1 base respectively, with 5 bases between them. This CDR3 is 13 amino acids long. This CDR3 is CASSLISNTEAFF. CDR3 bases: TGTGCCAGCAGTTTAATCTCGAACACTGAAGCTTTCTTT.

The chain uses TRBV2 and TRBJ1-3; D uncertain. This CDR3 contains 14 residues. The V and J ends lost 4 bases and 4 bases respectively, with 11 bases between them. The V gene's germline CDR1 is SNHLY and CDR2 FYNNEI. In nucleotides, the CDR3 is TGTGCCAGCAGTGCGAGGAGGGAAGGAAACACCATATATTTT. The encoded protein is CASSARREGNTIYF.

The chain has TRBV7-2 and TRBJ2-1; D uncertain. The CDR3 is 12 residues long. The V end was cut by 5 bases, the J end by 4 bases, with 6 bases between. The germline gives CDR1 SGHTA, CDR2 FQGNSA. This CDR3 is CASSGQYNEQFF. In DNA form, the CDR3 reads TGTGCCAGCAGCGGGCAATACAATGAGCAGTTCTTC.

The CDR3 sequence: CASSEAGTAYGYTF. The CDR3 DNA reads TGTGCCAGCAGTGAAGCCGGGACTGCCTATGGCTACACCTTC. This chain uses TRBV6-1 with TRBJ1-2, with a possible D match to TRBD1 (5 bases). The CDR3 has 14 residues. Germline CDR1 reads MNHNS; CDR2 reads SASEGT. V gave up 0 bases and J gave up 4 bases, with 9 bases separating them.

This clone came up a few times. J is TRBJ1-5 and V is TRBV19, with a possible D match to TRBD1 (5 bases). V was trimmed by 8 bases and J by 2 bases, leaving 13 bases between them. The length of the CDR3 is 14 residues. The germline V gene encodes CDR1 LNHDA and CDR2 SQIVND (reference sequence). In nucleotides, the CDR3 is TGTGCCAGTGGGGACCGGGAGGGCAATCAGCCCCAGCATTTT. Translating gives CASGDREGNQPQHF. Drawing the rest from reference TRBV19 and TRBJ1-5, the complete variable domain is DGGITQSPKYLFRKEGQNVTLSCEQNLNHDAMYWYRQDPGQGLRLIYYSQIVNDFQKGDIAEGYSVSREKKESFPLTVTSAQKNPTAFYLCASGDREGNQPQHFGDGTRLSIL.

The V gene is TRBV20-1, the J gene TRBJ2-5; D is undetermined. CDR3 size: 11 residues. Germline V gene data show CDR1 as DFQATT and CDR2 as SNEGSKA (reference sequence). Trimming took 6 bases from V and 2 from J, leaving 7 bases between them. Here the CDR3 DNA reads TGCAGTGCCCCCTTTCAAGAGACCCAGTACTTC. Its protein product is CSAPFQETQYF.

This clone was detected only a few times. The genes are TRBV27 and TRBJ1-1; 7 bases line up with TRBD1. CDR3 length equals 14 residues. Germline V gene sequence: CDR1 MNHEY, CDR2 SMNVEV (reference sequence). After removal of 5 bases from V and 2 bases from J, the junction contained 5 bases not matched to a gene. CDR3 DNA: TGTGCCAGCAGTATGGGACAGCAAAACACTGAAGCTTTCTTT. Its protein product is CASSMGQQNTEAFF.

The J gene is TRBJ2-7, the V gene TRBV6-1; a weak D match, TRBD1 (5 bases). Germline values: CDR1 MNHNS, CDR2 SASEGT. This CDR3 contains 15 residues. Deletions cut 6 bases from V and 0 bases from J, with 15 bases between. CDR3 loop: CASSPVPTVSYEQYF. DNA of the CDR3: TGTGCCAGCAGCCCAGTTCCGACAGTCTCCTACGAGCAGTACTTC.

The chain carries TRBV2 and TRBJ2-3; D is uncertain. Germline-derived CDR1 and CDR2 are SNHLY and FYNNEI. Trimming shortened V by 3 bases and J by 3 bases, and 7 bases separated the two germline ends. CDR3 length: 13 amino acids. The DNA for the CDR3 is TGTGCCAGCAGTGAGCTGGCAACAGATACGCAGTATTTT. This gives the protein CASSELATDTQYF.

The chain recombines TRBV7-6 with TRBJ2-2; the D is unclear. CDR1 is SGHVS and CDR2 is FNYEAQ in the germline V gene. Trimming removed 0 bases from V and 7 bases from J, with 12 bases in between. The CDR3 length is 15 residues. The CDR3 spells CASSLARGSNGELFF. As DNA, the CDR3 is TGTGCCAGCAGCTTAGCCCGAGGTAGCAACGGGGAGCTGTTTTTT.

In its sample, this clone was seen a few times. The V gene is TRBV5-1, the J gene TRBJ2-2; D not resolved. Germline lookup yields CDR1 SGHRS and CDR2 YFSETQ. The V end was cut by 4 bases, the J end by 4 bases, with 8 bases between. The CDR3 is 13 amino acids. For the CDR3, the DNA is TGCGCCAGCAGCGCCCCGGGCACCGGGGAGCTGTTTTTT. The encoded protein is CASSAPGTGELFF.

The V call is TRBV10-3, the J call TRBJ2-6; D call uncertain. V was clipped by 0 bases and J by 1 base, with 7 bases between them. CDR3 size: 16 residues. CDR1 is ENHRY, CDR2 SYGVKD, per germline. The CDR3 spells CAISESTVSGANVLTF. The CDR3 DNA follows: TGTGCCATCAGTGAGTCAACTGTATCTGGGGCCAACGTCCTGACTTTC.